The entry below describes one T cell receptor (beta chain). The sample is drawn from a study of blood T cell repertoires in COVID-19. Across the whole study: Sources were T cells, B-cell-depleted T cells, or PBMCs; the material itself was cDNA or gDNA.

Individuals aged about 18 to 95 years were recruited from approximately 24 US areas. Between the trimmed V and J ends, which lost 6 bases and 6 bases, there was a span of 15 bases. The CDR3 consists of 14 residues. Germline values: CDR1 LNHDA, CDR2 SQIVND (reference sequence). In the study's own analysis: From reference gene primer amplification, estimates of nucleated cell counts were derived. TCRdb keeps only in-frame clones here, not all; method: immunoSEQ multiplex PCR. Clone size and V and J calls were adopted from that table, with D and trimming inferred from the DNA. The sample consists of 350,000 to 450,000 clones, roughly 80% of them appearing once.

Material for sequencing was PBMCs or T cells enriched from blood (not recorded which). The chain employs TRBV19 and TRBJ2-1, with a weak D call TRBD2 (6 bases). The clonotype originates from a woman aged 45-60 years who had recovered from COVID-19. CDR3 nucleotides: TGTGCCAGTAGCCATACCGGGACTCGCAATGAGCAGTTCTTC. It translates to CASSHTGTRNEQFF.